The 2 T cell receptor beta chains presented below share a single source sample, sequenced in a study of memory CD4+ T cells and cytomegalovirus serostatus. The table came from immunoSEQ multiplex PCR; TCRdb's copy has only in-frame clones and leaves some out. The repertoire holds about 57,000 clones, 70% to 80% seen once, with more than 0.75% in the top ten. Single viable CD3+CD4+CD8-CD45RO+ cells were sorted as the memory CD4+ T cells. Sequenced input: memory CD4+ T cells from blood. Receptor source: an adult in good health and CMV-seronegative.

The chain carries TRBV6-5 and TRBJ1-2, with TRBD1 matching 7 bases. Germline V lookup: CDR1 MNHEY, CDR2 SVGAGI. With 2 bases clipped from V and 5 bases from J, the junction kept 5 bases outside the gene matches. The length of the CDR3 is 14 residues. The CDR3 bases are TGTGCCAGCAGTTACGGGGACAGCGGTTATGGCTACACCTTC. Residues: CASSYGDSGYGYTF.

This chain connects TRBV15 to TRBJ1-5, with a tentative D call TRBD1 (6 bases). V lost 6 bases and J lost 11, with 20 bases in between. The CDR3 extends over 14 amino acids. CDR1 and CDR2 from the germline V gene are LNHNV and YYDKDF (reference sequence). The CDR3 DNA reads TGTGCCACCAGTGAGGGACACGGCCGGGGGACCCAGCATTTT. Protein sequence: CATSEGHGRGTQHF.